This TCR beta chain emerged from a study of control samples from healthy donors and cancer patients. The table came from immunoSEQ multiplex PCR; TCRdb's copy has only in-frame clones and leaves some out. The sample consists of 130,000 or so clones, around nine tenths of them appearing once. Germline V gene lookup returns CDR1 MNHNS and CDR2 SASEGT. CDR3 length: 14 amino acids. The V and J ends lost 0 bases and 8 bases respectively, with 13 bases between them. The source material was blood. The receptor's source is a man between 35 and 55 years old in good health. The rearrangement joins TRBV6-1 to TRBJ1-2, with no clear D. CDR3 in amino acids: CASSEAPSGGGYTF. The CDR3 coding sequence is TGTGCCAGCAGTGAAGCACCATCGGGAGGCGGCTACACCTTC.